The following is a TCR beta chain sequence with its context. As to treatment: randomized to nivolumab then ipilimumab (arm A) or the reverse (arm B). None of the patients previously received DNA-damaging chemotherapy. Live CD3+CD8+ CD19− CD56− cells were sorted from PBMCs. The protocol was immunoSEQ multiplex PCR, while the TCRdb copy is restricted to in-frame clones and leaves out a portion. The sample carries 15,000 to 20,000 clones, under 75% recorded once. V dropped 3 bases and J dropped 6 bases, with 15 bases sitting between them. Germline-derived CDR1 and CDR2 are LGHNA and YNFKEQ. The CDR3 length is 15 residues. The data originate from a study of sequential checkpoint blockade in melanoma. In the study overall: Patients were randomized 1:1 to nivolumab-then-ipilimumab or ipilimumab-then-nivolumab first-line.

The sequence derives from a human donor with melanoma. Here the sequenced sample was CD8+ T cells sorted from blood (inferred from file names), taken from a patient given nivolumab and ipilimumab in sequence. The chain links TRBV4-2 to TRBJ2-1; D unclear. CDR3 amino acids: CASSQEGSSGNEQFF. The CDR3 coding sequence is TGTGCCAGCAGCCAGGAAGGATCCTCGGGCAATGAGCAGTTCTTC.